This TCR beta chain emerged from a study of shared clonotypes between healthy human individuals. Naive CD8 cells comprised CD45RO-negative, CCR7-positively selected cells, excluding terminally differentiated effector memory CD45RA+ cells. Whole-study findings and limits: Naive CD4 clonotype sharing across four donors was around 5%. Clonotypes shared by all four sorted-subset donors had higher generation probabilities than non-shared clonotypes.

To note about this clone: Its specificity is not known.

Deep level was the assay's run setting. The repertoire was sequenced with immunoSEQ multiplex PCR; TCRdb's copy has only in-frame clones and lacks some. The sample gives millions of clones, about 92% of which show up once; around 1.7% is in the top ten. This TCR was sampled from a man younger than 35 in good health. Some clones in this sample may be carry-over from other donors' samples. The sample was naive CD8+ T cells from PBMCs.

Here the CDR3 DNA reads TGTGCCAGCAGTGACAGGCAGAACAATCAGCCCCAGCATTTT. It is translated as CASSDRQNNQPQHF. The chain couples TRBV6-1 to TRBJ1-5; D is ambiguous. The CDR3 contains 14 residues. The ends were cut back, 3 bases at V and 3 bases at J, with 9 bases in the middle. Germline V gene sequence: CDR1 MNHNS, CDR2 SASEGT.